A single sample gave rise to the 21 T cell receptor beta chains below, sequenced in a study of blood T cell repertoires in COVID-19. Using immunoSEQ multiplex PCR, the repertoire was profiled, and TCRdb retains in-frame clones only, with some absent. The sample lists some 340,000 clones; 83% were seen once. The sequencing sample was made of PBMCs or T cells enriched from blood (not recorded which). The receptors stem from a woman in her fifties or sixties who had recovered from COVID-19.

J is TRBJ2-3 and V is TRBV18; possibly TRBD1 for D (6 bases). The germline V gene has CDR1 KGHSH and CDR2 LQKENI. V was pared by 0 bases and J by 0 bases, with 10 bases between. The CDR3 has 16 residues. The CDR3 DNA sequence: TGTGCCAGCTCACCACCGGGACACCCTAGCACAGATACGCAGTATTTT. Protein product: CASSPPGHPSTDTQYF.

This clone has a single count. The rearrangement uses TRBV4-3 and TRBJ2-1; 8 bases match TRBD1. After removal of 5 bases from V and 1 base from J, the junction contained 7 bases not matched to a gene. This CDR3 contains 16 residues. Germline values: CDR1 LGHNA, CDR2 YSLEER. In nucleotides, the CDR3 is TGCGCCAGCAGCGATAGACAGGGGATTTCCTACAATGAGCAGTTCTTC. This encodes CASSDRQGISYNEQFF.

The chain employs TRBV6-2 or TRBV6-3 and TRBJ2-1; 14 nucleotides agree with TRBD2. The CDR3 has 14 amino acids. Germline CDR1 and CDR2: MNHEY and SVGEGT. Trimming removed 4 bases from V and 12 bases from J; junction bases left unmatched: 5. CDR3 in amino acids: CASSLTSGRARQFF. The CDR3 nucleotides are TGTGCCAGCAGTTTGACTAGCGGGAGGGCGAGGCAGTTCTTC.

Written as DNA, the CDR3 is TGTGCCAGCAGCCAAGTGGGGCAGGGTAATTCACCCCTCCACTTT. This sequence encodes CASSQVGQGNSPLHF. This chain connects TRBV3-1 (or the pseudogene TRBV3-2) to TRBJ1-6; D is perhaps TRBD1 (5 bases). The length of the CDR3 is 15 residues. Germline CDR1 and CDR2: LGHDT and YNNKEL (reference sequence). The germline V and J ends were trimmed by 1 base and 6 bases, with 10 bases remaining between them.

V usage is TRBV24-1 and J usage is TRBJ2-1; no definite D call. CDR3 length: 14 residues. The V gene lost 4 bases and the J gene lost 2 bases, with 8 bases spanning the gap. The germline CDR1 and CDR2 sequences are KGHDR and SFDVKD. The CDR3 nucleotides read TGTGCCACCAGTGACCGCAGGACCTACAATGAGCAGTTCTTC. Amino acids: CATSDRRTYNEQFF.

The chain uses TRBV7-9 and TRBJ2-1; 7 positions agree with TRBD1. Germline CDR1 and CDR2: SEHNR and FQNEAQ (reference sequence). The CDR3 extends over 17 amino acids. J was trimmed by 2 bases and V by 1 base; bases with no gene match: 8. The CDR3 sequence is CASSLGRTGDTYNEQFF. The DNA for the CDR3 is TGTGCCAGCAGCTTAGGTAGGACAGGAGATACCTACAATGAGCAGTTCTTC.

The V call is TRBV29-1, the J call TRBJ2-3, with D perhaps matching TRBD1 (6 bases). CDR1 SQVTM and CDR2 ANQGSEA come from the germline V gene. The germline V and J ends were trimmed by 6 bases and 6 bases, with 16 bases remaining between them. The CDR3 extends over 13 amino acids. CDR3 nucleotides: TGCAGCGTGGACAGTCAGAATACTGATACGCAGTATTTT. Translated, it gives CSVDSQNTDTQYF.

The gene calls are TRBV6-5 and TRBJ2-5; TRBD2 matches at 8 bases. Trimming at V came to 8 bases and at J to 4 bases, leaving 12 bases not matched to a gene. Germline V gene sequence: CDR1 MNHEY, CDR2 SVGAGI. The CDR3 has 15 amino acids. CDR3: CASWAGGPFAETQYF. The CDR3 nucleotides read TGTGCCAGCTGGGCGGGAGGACCGTTTGCAGAGACCCAGTACTTC.

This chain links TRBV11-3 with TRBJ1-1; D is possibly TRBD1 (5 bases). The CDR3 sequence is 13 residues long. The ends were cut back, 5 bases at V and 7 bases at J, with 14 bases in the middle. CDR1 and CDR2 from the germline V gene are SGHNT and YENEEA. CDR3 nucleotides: TGTGCCAGCAGCCAAGAAACCGACAGTGAAGCTTTCTTT. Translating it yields CASSQETDSEAFF.

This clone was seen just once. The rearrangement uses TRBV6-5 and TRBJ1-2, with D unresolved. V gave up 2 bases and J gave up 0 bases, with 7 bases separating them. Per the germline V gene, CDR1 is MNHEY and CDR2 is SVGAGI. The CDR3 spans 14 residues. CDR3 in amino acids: CASSYDTTNYGYTF. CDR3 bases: TGTGCCAGCAGTTACGACACCACTAACTATGGCTACACCTTC.

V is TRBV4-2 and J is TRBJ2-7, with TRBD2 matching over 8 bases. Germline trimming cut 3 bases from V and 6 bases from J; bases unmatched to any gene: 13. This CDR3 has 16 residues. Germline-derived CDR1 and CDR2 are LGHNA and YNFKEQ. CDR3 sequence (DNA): TGTGCCAGCAGCCAGGAGGGTACGGGAGGGAGGAGCGAGCAGTACTTC. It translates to CASSQEGTGGRSEQYF.

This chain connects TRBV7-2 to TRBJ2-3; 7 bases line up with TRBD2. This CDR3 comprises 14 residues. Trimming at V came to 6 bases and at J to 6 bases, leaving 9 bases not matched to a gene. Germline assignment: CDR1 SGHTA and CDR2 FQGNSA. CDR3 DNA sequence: TGTGCCAGCAGTAGGGAGGGAGGGCCTGATACGCAGTATTTT. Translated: CASSREGGPDTQYF.

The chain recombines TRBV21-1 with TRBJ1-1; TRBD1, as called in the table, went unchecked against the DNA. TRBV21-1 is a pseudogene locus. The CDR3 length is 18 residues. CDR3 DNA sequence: TGTGCCAGCAGCTCCCGGGCGACAGGGGATGCGGTGAACACTGAAGCTTTCTTT. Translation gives CASSSRATGDAVNTEAFF.

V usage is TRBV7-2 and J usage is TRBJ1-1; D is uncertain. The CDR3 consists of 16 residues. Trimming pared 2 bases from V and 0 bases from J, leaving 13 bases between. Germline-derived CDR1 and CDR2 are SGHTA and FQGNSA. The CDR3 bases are TGTGCCAGCAGCTTAACTGCGTACACAGTGAACACTGAAGCTTTCTTT. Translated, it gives CASSLTAYTVNTEAFF.

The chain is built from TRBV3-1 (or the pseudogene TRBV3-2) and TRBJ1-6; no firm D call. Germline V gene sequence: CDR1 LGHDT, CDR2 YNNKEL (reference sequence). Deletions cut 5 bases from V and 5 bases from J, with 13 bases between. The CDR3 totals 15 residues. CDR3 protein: CASSEGFENNSPLHF. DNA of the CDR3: TGTGCCAGCAGCGAAGGATTCGAGAATAATTCACCCCTCCACTTT.

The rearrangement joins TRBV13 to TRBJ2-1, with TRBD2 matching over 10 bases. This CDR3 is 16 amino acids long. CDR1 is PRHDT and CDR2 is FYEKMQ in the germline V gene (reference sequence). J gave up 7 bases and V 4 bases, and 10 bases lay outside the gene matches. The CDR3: CASSWRSGRARNEQFF. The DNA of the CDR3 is TGTGCCAGCAGCTGGCGCAGCGGGAGGGCTCGGAATGAGCAGTTCTTC.

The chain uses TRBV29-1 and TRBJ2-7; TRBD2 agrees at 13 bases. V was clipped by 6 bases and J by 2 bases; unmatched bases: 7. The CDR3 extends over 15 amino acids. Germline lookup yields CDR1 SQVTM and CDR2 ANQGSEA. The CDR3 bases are TGCAGCGTCCTCGGACTAGCGGGAGCTCCCTACGAGCAGTACTTC. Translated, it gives CSVLGLAGAPYEQYF.

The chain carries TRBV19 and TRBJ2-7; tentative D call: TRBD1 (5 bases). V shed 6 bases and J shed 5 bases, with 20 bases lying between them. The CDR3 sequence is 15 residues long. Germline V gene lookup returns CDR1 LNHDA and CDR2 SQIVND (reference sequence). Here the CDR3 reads CASRPQGSVVNEQYF. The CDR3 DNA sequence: TGTGCCAGTAGACCCCAGGGTTCCGTCGTGAACGAGCAGTACTTC.

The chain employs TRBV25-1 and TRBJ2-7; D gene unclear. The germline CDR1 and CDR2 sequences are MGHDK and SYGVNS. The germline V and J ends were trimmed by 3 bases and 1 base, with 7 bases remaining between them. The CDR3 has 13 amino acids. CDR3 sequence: CASSETPSYEQYF. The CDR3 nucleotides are TGTGCCAGCAGTGAGACACCTTCCTACGAGCAGTACTTC.

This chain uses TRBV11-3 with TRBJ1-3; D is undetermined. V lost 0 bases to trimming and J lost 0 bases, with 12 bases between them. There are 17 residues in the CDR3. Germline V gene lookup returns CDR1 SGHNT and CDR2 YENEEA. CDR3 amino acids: CASSLDQESHSGNTIYF. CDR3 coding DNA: TGTGCCAGCAGCTTAGATCAGGAATCCCACTCTGGAAACACCATATATTTT.

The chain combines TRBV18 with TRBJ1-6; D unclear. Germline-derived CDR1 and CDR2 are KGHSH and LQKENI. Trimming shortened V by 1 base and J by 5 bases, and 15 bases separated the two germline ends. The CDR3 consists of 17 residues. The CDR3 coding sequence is TGTGCCAGCTCACCACAGAGCGGCCTCGGAAATAATTCACCCCTCCACTTT. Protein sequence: CASSPQSGLGNNSPLHF.